These 24 T cell receptor beta chains originate from one sample sequenced in a study of beta chain features in type 1 diabetes. Expressed TCRB transcripts got sequenced, as all isolated RNA was reverse transcribed. Libraries were prepared by immunoSEQ multiplex PCR; TCRdb keeps only in-frame clonotypes and omits some of them. The sample consists of roughly 250,000 clones, 9.6% of them appearing once. Input material: naive CD4+ T cells from blood. These receptors were taken from a woman aged 18-29 years in good health.

The sample holds a few counts of this clone. The V gene is TRBV7-9, the J gene TRBJ1-2; TRBD1 matches at 8 bases. The V gene's germline CDR1 is SEHNR and CDR2 FQNEAQ (reference sequence). This CDR3 spans 13 amino acids. After removal of 5 bases from V and 6 bases from J, the junction contained 5 bases not matched to a gene. The CDR3 region is CASSRDRSDGYTF. The CDR3 bases are TGTGCCAGCAGCCGGGACAGGTCGGATGGCTACACCTTC.

In its sample, this clone was seen a few times. The chain recombines TRBV25-1 with TRBJ2-6; TRBD2 might be the D (7 bases). V lost 6 bases and J lost 4, with 19 bases in between. The CDR3 has 17 amino acids. Looked up from germline, CDR1 is MGHDK and CDR2 is SYGVNS. Here the CDR3 DNA reads TGTGCCAGCAGCTCAAGGGGGGGGTTGGCGGGGGCCAACGTCCTGACTTTC. Translated: CASSSRGGLAGANVLTF.

This clone was observed a handful of times. The rearrangement joins TRBV7-9 to TRBJ2-2; D is ambiguous. V was pared by 4 bases and J by 1 base, with 10 bases between. The CDR3 consists of 15 residues. Germline V gene sequence: CDR1 SEHNR, CDR2 FQNEAQ (reference sequence). CDR3 bases: TGTGCCAGCAGCTCGGTGGTCGGGAACACCGGGGAGCTGTTTTTT. Amino acid sequence: CASSSVVGNTGELFF.

This clone came up a few times. Germline is not matched at one junction end, which may reflect a read error. V and J are TRBV7-7 and TRBJ2-1; 7 bases are shared with TRBD1. Germline V gene lookup returns CDR1 SSHAT and CDR2 FNYEAQ (reference sequence). The CDR3 length is 15 residues. This CDR3 reads CASSLTTGWNNEQFF. DNA of the CDR3: TGTGCTAGCAGCTTAACGACAGGGTGGAACAATGAGCAGTTCTTC.

This clone was seen a few times. The rearrangement links TRBV7-9 to TRBJ2-4, with D tentatively TRBD1 (6 bases). Germline loops: CDR1 SEHNR, CDR2 FQNEAQ (reference sequence). The CDR3 totals 14 residues. Deletions cut 0 bases from V and 8 bases from J, with 11 bases between. The CDR3 bases are TGTGCCAGCAGCTTAGCAGGGGCAGGGGACATTCAGTACTTC. Translation: CASSLAGAGDIQYF.

The chain uses TRBV19 and TRBJ2-7, with TRBD2 as a possible D gene (5 bases). Per germline, CDR1 LNHDA and CDR2 SQIVND (reference sequence). Trimming stripped 6 bases from V and 0 bases from J, with 12 bases between. The CDR3 sequence is 14 residues long. The CDR3 DNA reads as TGTGCCAGTAGCCCGGGGATTCGCTCCTACGAGCAGTACTTC. Protein product: CASSPGIRSYEQYF. The full variable domain, rest sourced from reference TRBV19 and TRBJ2-7, is DGGITQSPKYLFRKEGQNVTLSCEQNLNHDAMYWYRQDPGQGLRLIYYSQIVNDFQKGDIAEGYSVSREKKESFPLTVTSAQKNPTAFYLCASSPGIRSYEQYFGPGTRLTVT.

This clone was observed many times. The chain couples TRBV23-1 to TRBJ1-1; D is unresolved. TRBV23-1 is sorted into the ORF group, with uncertain function. This CDR3 is built from 17 residues. V shed 4 bases and J shed 1 base, with 19 bases lying between them. In nucleotides, the CDR3 is TGCGCCAGCAGTCCTCGCACGCCGAACTGTGGGAACACTGAAGCTTTCTTT. Translating gives CASSPRTPNCGNTEAFF.

This clone was counted between two and nine times. The V call is TRBV6-5, the J call TRBJ1-5; a possible D gene is TRBD1 (6 bases). CDR1 MNHEY and CDR2 SVGAGI come from the germline V gene. This CDR3 contains 14 residues. V shed 6 bases and J shed 6 bases, with 15 bases lying between them. The CDR3 DNA follows: TGTGCCAGCAGAACAGGGAGTGCCGGTCAGCCCCAGCATTTT. Translating gives CASRTGSAGQPQHF.

A few counts support this clone. The chain uses TRBV19 and TRBJ2-7, with a weak D call TRBD1 (6 bases). Germline V gives CDR1 LNHDA, CDR2 SQIVND (reference sequence). The CDR3 extends over 14 amino acids. V shed 4 bases and J shed 3 bases, with 13 bases lying between them. The CDR3 spells CASSTRTEYYEQYF. The CDR3 DNA sequence: TGTGCCAGTAGTACAAGGACAGAATACTACGAGCAGTACTTC.

This clone was seen more than once but under ten times. The chain carries TRBV5-1 and TRBJ1-5, with 9 bases that match TRBD1. There are 14 residues in the CDR3. CDR1 is SGHRS, CDR2 YFSETQ, per germline. J lost 4 bases, V lost 4 bases, and 3 bases had no gene match. CDR3 coding DNA: TGCGCCAGCAGCGTCGGGACAGGGAATCAGCCCCAGCATTTT. Translated, it gives CASSVGTGNQPQHF.

This sequence joins TRBV30 and TRBJ1-1; D uncertain. V was shortened by 2 bases and J by 3 bases, with 10 bases between the two germline ends. The length of the CDR3 is 13 residues. CDR1 and CDR2 from the germline V gene are GTSNPN and SVGIG (reference sequence). The CDR3 sequence: CAWSHGVDTEAFF. The CDR3 bases are TGTGCCTGGAGTCACGGAGTCGACACTGAAGCTTTCTTT.

There are a few counts of this clone. The chain joins TRBV6-5 to TRBJ2-7, with unresolved D. Between the trimmed V and J ends, which lost 0 bases and 2 bases, there was a span of 11 bases. This CDR3 comprises 15 residues. Germline CDR1 reads MNHEY; CDR2 reads SVGAGI. This CDR3 reads CASSYSRDTAYEQYF. DNA of the CDR3: TGTGCCAGCAGTTACTCGAGAGACACAGCCTACGAGCAGTACTTC.

The genes are TRBV30 and TRBJ1-1, with TRBD1 matching over 9 bases. CDR1 and CDR2 (germline): GTSNPN, SVGIG (reference sequence). J gave up 4 bases and V 2 bases, and 11 bases lay outside the gene matches. The CDR3 is made up of 16 amino acids. This chain's CDR3 is CAWSRPGTGITTEAFF. The CDR3 coding sequence is TGTGCCTGGAGTCGTCCCGGGACAGGGATCACCACTGAAGCTTTCTTT.

The V gene is TRBV6-5, the J gene TRBJ1-1; D is unresolved. The V end was cut by 2 bases, the J end by 1 base, with 8 bases between. In germline, CDR1 is MNHEY, CDR2 SVGAGI. The CDR3 covers 14 residues. The CDR3, as DNA: TGTGCCAGCAGTTACCAGCGGGGGAACACTGAAGCTTTCTTT. Its protein is CASSYQRGNTEAFF.

CDR3 nucleotides: TGCGCCAGCAGCTTGATCTCGGGAGGAATCACCGGGGAGCTGTTTTTT. Protein sequence: CASSLISGGITGELFF. The V call is TRBV5-1, the J call TRBJ2-2, with TRBD2 matching over 7 bases. CDR3 length equals 16 residues. CDR1 is SGHRS and CDR2 is YFSETQ in the germline V gene. The trim removed 1 base at V and 4 bases at J, leaving 7 bases unmatched.

This clone was picked up a small number of times. The chain links TRBV7-7 to TRBJ1-5; D is ambiguous. V lost 8 bases and J 7 bases, leaving 18 bases between the germline ends. Germline CDR1 is SSHAT and CDR2 is FNYEAQ (reference sequence). The CDR3 runs to 14 residues. The DNA for the CDR3 is TGTGCCAGCCGCTACGGGAGATGGGAACAGCCCCAGCATTTT. Its translation is CASRYGRWEQPQHF.

This clone was picked up one time. CDR3 in DNA: TGTGCCAGCAGCCTAGGGCGTAGCGGGGGGCATGAGCAGTTCTTC. The encoded protein is CASSLGRSGGHEQFF. The chain couples TRBV11-3 to TRBJ2-1, with TRBD2 identical over 10 bases. The CDR3 has 15 amino acids. Germline CDR1 and CDR2: SGHNT and YENEEA. Unmatched junction bases numbered 9, after V lost 5 bases and J lost 8 bases.

This clone was detected once. This chain connects TRBV6-5 to TRBJ1-2; D is unclear. Germline V gene lookup returns CDR1 MNHEY and CDR2 SVGAGI. V was shortened by 2 bases and J by 2 bases, with 15 bases between the two germline ends. CDR3 size: 16 residues. The CDR3 is CASSYGPDVGNYGYTF. The CDR3 DNA is TGTGCCAGCAGTTACGGCCCCGACGTCGGGAACTATGGCTACACCTTC.

The rearrangement uses TRBV28 and TRBJ1-1; 8 bases map to TRBD1. This CDR3 has 15 amino acids. Per germline, CDR1 MDHEN and CDR2 SYDVKM. V gave up 6 bases and J gave up 1 base; unmatched junction bases: 7. CDR3 sequence (DNA): TGTGCCAGCAGCCGGCCTGGGACAGGGAACACTGAAGCTTTCTTT. Translating gives CASSRPGTGNTEAFF.

Only a few counts were recorded for this clone. The chain is built from TRBV5-4 and TRBJ1-6, with TRBD1 matching 8 bases. Germline V gives CDR1 SGHNT, CDR2 YYREEE (reference sequence). V trimming: 4 bases; J trimming: 7 bases; junction bases outside the gene matches: 10. The CDR3 runs 16 residues. The CDR3 reads CASSTGQGNVNSPLHF. The CDR3 DNA reads TGTGCCAGCAGCACCGGACAGGGTAATGTCAATTCACCCCTCCACTTT.

The chain joins TRBV27 to TRBJ2-6; TRBD2 is a possible D gene (6 bases). V was trimmed by 2 bases and J by 0 bases, leaving 20 bases between them. CDR1 and CDR2 (germline): MNHEY, SMNVEV (reference sequence). CDR3 length: 20 residues. DNA of the CDR3: TGTGCCAGCAGTTTAGGGACTCCCCTGGCAGGTCGCTCTGGGGCCAACGTCCTGACTTTC. It specifies CASSLGTPLAGRSGANVLTF.

The chain employs TRBV7-8 and TRBJ1-1, with 9 bases fitting TRBD1. Germline values: CDR1 SGHVS, CDR2 FQNEAQ. This CDR3 is 20 amino acids long. V shed 3 bases and J 0 bases; nucleotides not matched to a gene: 17. The CDR3 region has the DNA TGTGCCAGCAGCTTCGGAAGGCCGGGACAGGGACTCCCCATGAACACTGAAGCTTTCTTT. Translating it yields CASSFGRPGQGLPMNTEAFF.

This clone was observed a few times. The chain recombines TRBV23-1 with TRBJ1-5; TRBD1 agrees at 10 bases. TRBV23-1 is annotated as an ORF whose role is uncertain. The CDR3 extends over 18 amino acids. V gave up 6 bases and J gave up 0 bases; unmatched junction bases: 11. The CDR3 bases are TGCGCCAGCAGCCAAGGGGGACAGGGGAAGAATAGCAATCAGCCCCAGCATTTT. It is translated as CASSQGGQGKNSNQPQHF.

V usage is TRBV9 and J usage is TRBJ1-6; 9 nucleotides match TRBD1. This CDR3 spans 17 amino acids. J gave up 8 bases and V 2 bases, and 11 bases lay outside the gene matches. Germline V gives CDR1 SGDLS, CDR2 YYNGEE. CDR3 loop: CASSVGPIRDRDSPLHF. CDR3 sequence (DNA): TGTGCCAGCAGCGTTGGTCCGATCCGGGACAGGGATTCACCCCTCCACTTT.